The entry that follows covers one T cell receptor (beta chain) sequence. The data stem from a study of blood T cell repertoires in COVID-19. CDR1 and CDR2 (germline): SGDLS, YYNGEE. J lost 6 bases, V lost 0 bases, and 2 bases had no gene match. This CDR3 has 15 residues. The method was immunoSEQ multiplex PCR; TCRdb's version includes in-frame clones alone and lacks a portion of them. The sample records 250,000 to 350,000 clones, more than 65% being singletons. The gene calls are TRBV9 and TRBJ2-3; 12 positions match TRBD2. Specimen: peripheral blood. This sequence originates from a person aged 65-85 years with COVID-19, enrolled during active disease. The CDR3, as DNA: TGTGCCAGCAGCGTAGGACTAGCGGGAGTCGATACGCAGTATTTT. This encodes CASSVGLAGVDTQYF.